Listed below are T cell receptor beta chains from one sample, sequenced in a study of T cell responses to AZD1222 COVID-19 vaccine. Data came from immunoSEQ multiplex PCR; TCRdb stores just in-frame clones and leaves some out. The repertoire holds some 130,000 clones, around 90% seen once, with just over 5.5% in the top ten. This specimen was peripheral blood, taken on day 0 of AZD1222 vaccination. The receptors stem from an adult in good health. CDR3s include the opening cysteine and the closing phenylalanine or tryptophan.

J gene: TRBJ2-6
V gene: TRBV7-8
CDR3 protein: CASSLETGSSGANVLTF

J gene: TRBJ1-2
V gene: TRBV7-3
CDR3 protein: CASSQTRSERYTF

J gene: TRBJ1-1
V gene: TRBV25-1
CDR3 protein: CASIGQGGTEAFF

J gene: TRBJ2-2
V gene: TRBV7-2
CDR3 protein: CASSLGQGNTGELFF

J gene: TRBJ2-1
V gene: TRBV6-4
CDR3 protein: CASSASQSGEQFF

J gene: TRBJ2-2
V gene: TRBV2
CDR3 protein: CASSERGIGTGELFF

J gene: TRBJ2-3
V gene: TRBV7-2
CDR3 protein: CASSLGFLGTDTQYF

J gene: TRBJ1-5
V gene: TRBV4-2
CDR3 protein: CASSQELAGSYSNQPQHF

J gene: TRBJ2-3
V gene: TRBV7-2
CDR3 protein: CASSLVGAGATDTQYF

J gene: TRBJ1-1
V gene: TRBV4-2
CDR3 protein: CASSQAGQGITEAFF

J gene: TRBJ2-7
V gene: TRBV28
CDR3 protein: CASSLGRSSYEQYF

J gene: TRBJ1-3
V gene: TRBV30
CDR3 protein: CAWSVYPPSSGNTIYF

J gene: TRBJ2-1
V gene: TRBV9
CDR3 protein: CASSVASSGSHEQFF

J gene: TRBJ2-3
V gene: TRBV5-4
CDR3 protein: CASGPGGRNTQYF

J gene: TRBJ2-7
V gene: TRBV19
CDR3 protein: CASSPSTKRSYEQYF

J gene: TRBJ2-3
V gene: TRBV4-3
CDR3 protein: CASSLFSGRAPDTQYF

J gene: TRBJ2-5
V gene: TRBV11-2
CDR3 protein: CASSLALGREQETQYF

J gene: TRBJ2-3
V gene: TRBV15
CDR3 protein: CATSREGKLTDTQYF

J gene: TRBJ2-1
V gene: TRBV24-1
CDR3 protein: CATSDFNLGTGYNEQFF

J gene: TRBJ2-7
V gene: TRBV2
CDR3 protein: CASSEGTSGSYEQYF

J gene: TRBJ2-7
V gene: TRBV5-1
CDR3 protein: CASSLFASGSSSYEQYF

J gene: TRBJ1-5
V gene: TRBV19
CDR3 protein: CASSMWGDSNQPQHF

J gene: TRBJ2-7
V gene: TRBV6-6
CDR3 protein: CASSSGRAREQYF

J gene: TRBJ1-2
V gene: TRBV7-9
CDR3 protein: CASSLGAASNYGYTF

J gene: TRBJ2-7
V gene: TRBV7-9
CDR3 protein: CASSFAGTSGGYEQYF

J gene: TRBJ1-2
V gene: TRBV5-1
CDR3 protein: CASREMNYGYTF

J gene: TRBJ1-1
V gene: TRBV6-6
CDR3 protein: CASSYGHSNTEAFF

J gene: TRBJ2-1
V gene: TRBV4-2
CDR3 protein: CASSQDQITYNEQFF

J gene: TRBJ2-2
V gene: TRBV19
CDR3 protein: CASAPAQGIGELFF

J gene: TRBJ1-2
V gene: TRBV5-1
CDR3 protein: CASSFEGAEGYTF

J gene: TRBJ1-2
V gene: TRBV29-1
CDR3 protein: CSVGLVGRTNYGYTF

J gene: TRBJ1-6
V gene: TRBV9
CDR3 protein: CASSGTQGGNSPLHF

J gene: TRBJ1-1
V gene: TRBV3-1/TRBV3-2
CDR3 protein: CASSPGHVSTEAFF

J gene: TRBJ2-7
V gene: TRBV9
CDR3 protein: CASSVGIAETYEQYF

J gene: TRBJ2-1
V gene: TRBV28
CDR3 protein: CASSLRAGDLNEQFF

J gene: TRBJ2-5
V gene: TRBV27
CDR3 protein: CASRPTGPGETQYF

J gene: TRBJ1-2
V gene: TRBV29-1
CDR3 protein: CSAQGVKNYGYTF

J gene: TRBJ2-7
V gene: TRBV4-2
CDR3 protein: CASSQASGGDVYEQYF

J gene: TRBJ2-3
V gene: TRBV4-3
CDR3 protein: CASSQGSGATDTQYF

J gene: TRBJ2-5
V gene: TRBV19
CDR3 protein: CASASGVQETQYF

J gene: TRBJ2-7
V gene: TRBV6-2/TRBV6-3
CDR3 protein: CASSYILREGMSYEQYF

J gene: TRBJ2-1
V gene: TRBV11-3
CDR3 protein: CASSLGAGLAGDEQFF

J gene: TRBJ2-7
V gene: TRBV5-4
CDR3 protein: CASSLARSSGSGYEQYF

J gene: TRBJ2-7
V gene: TRBV4-3
CDR3 protein: CASSLAGGESYEQYF

J gene: TRBJ2-4
V gene: TRBV7-2
CDR3 protein: CASSLARGQAIQYF

J gene: TRBJ1-6
V gene: TRBV9
CDR3 protein: CASSDKGNSPLHF

J gene: TRBJ2-7
V gene: TRBV27
CDR3 protein: CASSLTGVLVTEQYF

J gene: TRBJ2-3
V gene: TRBV28
CDR3 protein: CASKRGANTQYF

J gene: TRBJ2-1
V gene: TRBV5-1
CDR3 protein: CASSLARLAEGYNEQFF

J gene: TRBJ2-7
V gene: TRBV4-2
CDR3 protein: CASSPRPSGLYEQYF

J gene: TRBJ1-5
V gene: TRBV7-9
CDR3 protein: CASSSKGQPQHF

J gene: TRBJ2-5
V gene: TRBV5-4
CDR3 protein: CASSSLTGEETQYF

J gene: TRBJ2-7
V gene: TRBV7-9
CDR3 protein: CASSTEADFRDRGPYEQYF

J gene: TRBJ1-1
V gene: TRBV19
CDR3 protein: CASALLGTEAFF

J gene: TRBJ1-4
V gene: TRBV4-2
CDR3 protein: CASSQESGLNEKLFF